Presented here are 21 T cell receptor beta chains from one specimen sequenced in a study of Ad26.COV2.S vaccination and SARS-CoV-2 variants. Libraries were prepared by immunoSEQ multiplex PCR; TCRdb keeps only in-frame clonotypes and omits some of them. The data show about 680,000 clones, with around 92% seen just once and about 1.5% held by the top ten. Sample treatment: roughly 18 received Ad26.COV2.S at low or high dose, single or two shots; several received placebo; per-sample allocation not given. On day 63 after the first injection, vaccine and placebo recipients gave samples. The sequencing here drew on peripheral blood, taken in a trial of Ad26.COV2.S vaccine versus placebo. The receptors come from a person between 18 and 60 years old who received the Ad26.COV2.S COVID-19 vaccine or a placebo.

V and J are TRBV3-1 (or the pseudogene TRBV3-2) and TRBJ2-1, with unresolved D. The CDR3 has 13 amino acids. Germline-derived CDR1 and CDR2 are LGHDT and YNNKEL (reference sequence). Deletions cut 5 bases from V and 4 bases from J, with 9 bases between. The CDR3 DNA is TGTGCCAGCAGCTCGCCCCTTTACAATGAGCAGTTCTTC. Amino acids: CASSSPLYNEQFF.

The chain combines TRBV7-9 with TRBJ1-2, with 7 bases matching TRBD1. V shed 10 bases, J shed 1 base, and the junction held 12 bases outside the gene matches. The CDR3 contains 15 residues. Germline values: CDR1 SEHNR, CDR2 FQNEAQ (reference sequence). CDR3 amino acids: CATSPPGQINYGYTF. The CDR3 DNA follows: TGTGCCACCTCTCCACCGGGACAGATTAACTATGGCTACACCTTC.

The chain joins TRBV25-1 to TRBJ2-7; perhaps TRBD1 as D (5 bases). This CDR3 has 16 amino acids. CDR1 and CDR2 (germline): MGHDK, SYGVNS. Trimming removed 1 base at V and 2 bases at J, with 15 bases between. CDR3 protein: CASSESRARGTYEQYF. The CDR3 DNA sequence: TGTGCCAGCAGTGAATCTAGGGCTAGGGGAACCTACGAGCAGTACTTC.

The chain couples TRBV24-1 to TRBJ2-3; tentatively, D is TRBD1 or TRBD2 (5 bases each). This CDR3 comprises 13 residues. Germline V lookup: CDR1 KGHDR, CDR2 SFDVKD. V was cut by 5 bases and J by 3 bases, with 8 bases left in between. CDR3 nucleotides: TGTGCCACCAGTGGAGGGGCGACAGATACGCAGTATTTT. Amino acids: CATSGGATDTQYF.

The chain is built from TRBV25-1 and TRBJ1-2; D is ambiguous. Trimming removed 2 bases from V and 7 bases from J, with 14 bases in between. The CDR3 is made up of 14 amino acids. CDR1 MGHDK and CDR2 SYGVNS come from the germline V gene. The DNA for the CDR3 is TGTGCCAGCAGTGAAGGAGGGCTTAGAGGTGGCTACACCTTC. Its protein is CASSEGGLRGGYTF.

The chain has TRBV2 and TRBJ1-2; D gene uncertain. The CDR3 is 11 residues long. Germline lookup yields CDR1 SNHLY and CDR2 FYNNEI. The V end was cut by 3 bases, the J end by 8 bases, with 7 bases between. The CDR3 spells CASSEDGGYTF. In nucleotides, the CDR3 is TGTGCCAGCAGTGAGGACGGAGGCTACACCTTC.

This rearrangement joins TRBV30 to TRBJ2-5; D remains unclear. Germline V gene data show CDR1 as GTSNPN and CDR2 as SVGIG (reference sequence). CDR3 size: 13 residues. V lost 0 bases, J lost 2 bases, and 7 bases lay in between. The CDR3 DNA reads as TGTGCCTGGAGTGTACGGCATCAAGAGACCCAGTACTTC. Translation gives CAWSVRHQETQYF.

This chain uses TRBV5-6 with TRBJ2-1, with 12 bases fitting TRBD2. The germline V gene encodes CDR1 SGHDT and CDR2 YYEEEE. V trimming: 4 bases; J trimming: 7 bases; junction bases outside the gene matches: 9. This CDR3 contains 16 residues. The CDR3 loop reads CASSPVLAGGFNEQFF. The CDR3 DNA sequence: TGTGCCAGCAGCCCCGTGCTAGCGGGAGGGTTTAATGAGCAGTTCTTC.

This clone was detected a few times. The chain joins TRBV7-2 to TRBJ2-7; D call uncertain. The V end was cut by 9 bases, the J end by 0 bases, with 6 bases between. This CDR3 has 11 amino acids. Per the germline V gene, CDR1 is SGHTA and CDR2 is FQGNSA. CDR3 region: CASESSYEQYF. The CDR3 DNA follows: TGTGCCAGTGAGAGCTCCTACGAGCAGTACTTC. Looking up the rest from reference TRBV7-2 and TRBJ2-7 gives the full variable domain: GAGVSQSPSNKVTEKGKDVELRCDPISGHTALYWYRQSLGQGLEFLIYFQGNSAPDKSGLPSDRFSAERTGGSVSTLTIQRTQQEDSAVYLCASESSYEQYFGPGTRLTVT.

The chain is built from TRBV5-6 and TRBJ2-2; 8 bases line up with TRBD1. V was pared by 4 bases and J by 7 bases, with 12 bases of the junction left unmatched. This CDR3 has 16 residues. Looked up from germline, CDR1 is SGHDT and CDR2 is YYEEEE. CDR3 sequence: CASSLIGQGVGGELFF. In nucleotides, the CDR3 is TGTGCCAGCAGCCTGATAGGACAGGGCGTCGGCGGGGAGCTGTTTTTT.

The table lists this clone with many counts. V is TRBV3-1 (or the pseudogene TRBV3-2) and J is TRBJ1-2; no clear D. CDR1 LGHDT and CDR2 YNNKEL come from the germline V gene (reference sequence). V was shortened by 1 base and J by 4 bases, with 13 bases between the two germline ends. CDR3 size: 15 residues. The CDR3 is CASSQVASYLYGYTF. CDR3 nucleotide sequence: TGTGCCAGCAGCCAAGTCGCTAGCTACCTCTATGGCTACACCTTC.

This clone is a singleton in its sample. The chain uses TRBV10-1 and TRBJ1-1; 10 bases line up with TRBD1. Germline lookup yields CDR1 WNHNN and CDR2 SYGVQD (reference sequence). J lost 0 bases, V lost 4 bases, and 5 bases had no gene match. CDR3 length: 16 residues. The CDR3 sequence is CASSAGTGALNTEAFF. CDR3 DNA sequence: TGCGCCAGCAGTGCAGGGACAGGGGCTTTGAACACTGAAGCTTTCTTT.

This rearrangement joins TRBV14 to TRBJ2-5; TRBD2 matches 14 bases. J was trimmed by 3 bases and V by 0 bases; bases with no gene match: 3. Looked up from germline, CDR1 is SGHDN and CDR2 is FVKESK. The CDR3 contains 17 residues. For the CDR3, the DNA is TGTGCCAGCAGCCAAGACCTGGGACTAGCGGGAGAAGAGACCCAGTACTTC. Translation gives CASSQDLGLAGEETQYF.

The chain employs TRBV7-6 and TRBJ1-4, with 9 positions matching TRBD1. J lost 12 bases, V lost 5 bases, and 4 bases had no gene match. Germline CDR1 SGHVS, CDR2 FNYEAQ. The CDR3 consists of 12 residues. CDR3 amino acids: CASSLDRGELFF. The CDR3, as DNA: TGTGCCAGCAGCCTCGACAGGGGGGAACTGTTTTTT. Full variable domain (missing parts from reference TRBV7-6 and TRBJ1-4): GAGVSQSPRYKVTKRGQDVALRCDPISGHVSLYWYRQALGQGPEFLTYFNYEAQQDKSGLPNDRFSAERPEGSISTLTIQRTEQRDSAMYRCASSLDRGELFFGSGTQLSVL.

This rearrangement joins TRBV4-2 to TRBJ2-3, with 7 bases aligning to TRBD2. Germline CDR1 is LGHNA and CDR2 is YNFKEQ. After removal of 6 bases from V and 2 bases from J, the junction contained 5 bases not matched to a gene. This CDR3 has 14 amino acids. The CDR3, as DNA: TGTGCCAGCAGTCGCGCGGGGGACACAGATACGCAGTATTTT. Translating it yields CASSRAGDTDTQYF.

This chain connects TRBV18 to TRBJ1-4; TRBD1 is a possible D gene (5 bases). Germline-derived CDR1 and CDR2 are KGHSH and LQKENI. Trimming removed 1 base at V and 5 bases at J, with 11 bases between. This CDR3 contains 15 residues. The CDR3 sequence: CASSPRAGWNEKLFF. Here the CDR3 DNA reads TGTGCCAGCTCACCACGGGCAGGGTGGAATGAAAAACTGTTTTTT.

The chain combines TRBV6-2 or TRBV6-3 with TRBJ2-5; 7 nucleotides line up with TRBD2. Germline CDR1 is MNHEY and CDR2 is SVGEGT. This CDR3 has 15 amino acids. Trimming removed 4 bases from V and 0 bases from J; junction bases left unmatched: 5. CDR3 sequence reads: CASSFTAGHQETQYF. The DNA for the CDR3 is TGTGCCAGCAGTTTTACAGCGGGACACCAAGAGACCCAGTACTTC.

The V call is TRBV7-9, the J call TRBJ2-2; no reliable D call. Trimming stripped 8 bases from V and 6 bases from J, with 7 bases between. Per germline, CDR1 SEHNR and CDR2 FQNEAQ (reference sequence). The CDR3 is 11 residues long. CDR3: CASGTAGELFF. In nucleotides, the CDR3 is TGTGCCAGCGGAACCGCCGGGGAGCTGTTTTTT. The full variable domain, in which reference TRBV7-9 and TRBJ2-2 provide the parts outside the CDR3, is DTGVSQNPRHKITKRGQNVTFRCDPISEHNRLYWYRQTLGQGPEFLTYFQNEAQLEKSRLLSDRFSAERPKGSFSTLEIQRTEQGDSAMYLCASGTAGELFFGEGSRLTVL.

The CDR3 DNA follows: TGTGCCAGCAGCTCCCAGGGACAGGGGTTCTCCTACGAGCAGTACTTC. It yields the protein CASSSQGQGFSYEQYF. V gene TRBV7-8 combines with J gene TRBJ2-7; 10 bases are a match to TRBD1. The CDR3 is made up of 16 amino acids. CDR1 is SGHVS, CDR2 FQNEAQ, per germline. V shed 4 bases and J 0 bases; nucleotides not matched to a gene: 6.

V usage is TRBV29-1 and J usage is TRBJ1-2, with 10 bases fitting TRBD1. The J segment lost 8 bases and the V segment lost 6 bases, leaving 3 bases of the junction unmatched. This CDR3 has 11 amino acids. Germline CDR1 is SQVTM and CDR2 is ANQGSEA. The CDR3 region has the DNA TGCAGCGTGGACAGGGGGTTGGGCTACACCTTC. The encoded protein is CSVDRGLGYTF.

CDR3 region: CASSLAAGGLSYGYTF. CDR3 sequence (DNA): TGTGCCAGCAGCTTAGCGGCAGGGGGTTTATCCTATGGCTACACCTTC. The genes are TRBV7-2 and TRBJ1-2; 7 bases agree with TRBD1. CDR3 size: 16 residues. CDR1 is SGHTA and CDR2 is FQGNSA in the germline V gene. Losses at the gene ends were 0 bases for V and 4 bases for J; bases not matched to a gene: 8.